Presented here are 2 T cell receptor beta chains from one specimen sequenced in a study of shared clonotypes between healthy human individuals. The assay was immunoSEQ multiplex PCR, and TCRdb's table has in-frame clones only and misses some. The sample includes around 240,000 clones, approximately 70% of them seen just once. Input material: memory CD4+ T cells sorted from blood. As for subset: CD45RA-negative fraction. Receptors were obtained from a man aged 25 to 40 in good health.

The sample holds one count of this clone. V and J are TRBV5-4 and TRBJ2-5; 7 positions match TRBD1. V gave up 3 bases and J gave up 4 bases; unmatched junction bases: 12. The CDR3 is 16 amino acids. Germline lookup yields CDR1 SGHNT and CDR2 YYREEE (reference sequence). The CDR3 sequence: CASSYRDSTWGETQYF. The CDR3 DNA reads TGTGCCAGCAGCTACAGGGACAGCACTTGGGGAGAGACCCAGTACTTC. The variable domain in full, completed from reference TRBV5-4 and TRBJ2-5, reads ETGVTQSPTHLIKTRGQQVTLRCSSQSGHNTVSWYQQALGQGPQFIFQYYREEENGRGNFPPRFSGLQFPNYSSELNVNALELDDSALYLCASSYRDSTWGETQYFGPGTRLLVL.

This rearrangement joins TRBV5-1 to TRBJ1-2; 7 bases line up with TRBD1. The CDR3 totals 15 residues. The germline gives CDR1 SGHRS, CDR2 YFSETQ. Trimming removed 4 bases from V and 2 bases from J; junction bases left unmatched: 8. Here the CDR3 reads CASSPGQRENYGYTF. The DNA for the CDR3 is TGCGCCAGCAGCCCGGGACAGAGAGAAAACTATGGCTACACCTTC.